The 28 T cell receptor beta chains below were found in one sample sequenced in a study of shared clonotypes between healthy human individuals. Naive CD8 cells comprised CD45RO-negative, CCR7-positively selected cells, excluding terminally differentiated effector memory CD45RA+ cells. Here immunoSEQ multiplex PCR was the method, and the copy in TCRdb shows in-frame clones only, minus some. The data contain about 1,800,000 clones, about 95% of them singletons. The material sequenced was naive CD8+ T cells sorted from blood. These receptors all stem from a man aged 18 to 30 in good health.

Concerning this clone itself: Other DNA sequences in the sample encode the same CDR3. This sequence joins TRBV7-9 and TRBJ2-5, with D tentatively TRBD2 (6 bases). The CDR3 spans 13 residues. The germline V gene has CDR1 SEHNR and CDR2 FQNEAQ (reference sequence). The V gene lost 1 base and the J gene lost 3 bases, with 6 bases spanning the gap. The CDR3 DNA is TGTGCCAGCAGCTTAGAGCGGGAAGAGACCCAGTACTTC. Translation gives CASSLEREETQYF.

The V and J genes are TRBV19 and TRBJ2-2; D is undetermined. The CDR3 extends over 17 amino acids. Trimming took off 3 bases at V and 2 bases at J, with 16 bases between the two ends. CDR1 and CDR2 (germline): LNHDA, SQIVND (reference sequence). This CDR3 reads CASSIFGYRPNTGELFF. CDR3 bases: TGTGCCAGTAGTATCTTTGGGTACCGACCAAACACCGGGGAGCTGTTTTTT.

The rearrangement uses TRBV7-9 and TRBJ1-1; D not certain. V was trimmed by 4 bases and J by 1 base, leaving 10 bases between them. Germline V gene data show CDR1 as SEHNR and CDR2 as FQNEAQ (reference sequence). The CDR3 covers 14 residues. The CDR3 region has the DNA TGTGCCAGCAGCTCCCTGGAGAGGAACACTGAAGCTTTCTTT. It encodes CASSSLERNTEAFF.

The chain couples TRBV18 to TRBJ2-7; TRBD1 matches 7 bases. CDR3 size: 13 residues. Germline V lookup: CDR1 KGHSH, CDR2 LQKENI. V dropped 3 bases and J dropped 4; count of bases not matched to a gene: 3. CDR3 sequence reads: CASSPGQPYEQYF. The CDR3 DNA reads as TGTGCCAGCTCACCGGGACAGCCTTACGAGCAGTACTTC.

The chain recombines TRBV27 with TRBJ1-6; maybe TRBD1 (6 bases). CDR1 MNHEY and CDR2 SMNVEV come from the germline V gene (reference sequence). Between the trimmed V and J ends, which lost 1 base and 6 bases, there was a span of 10 bases. The CDR3 is 15 amino acids. CDR3 residues: CASSLLQGTNSPLHF. CDR3 bases: TGTGCCAGCAGTTTATTGCAGGGGACTAATTCACCCCTCCACTTT.

The V gene is TRBV2, the J gene TRBJ1-1, with D unclear. There are 13 residues in the CDR3. Germline lookup yields CDR1 SNHLY and CDR2 FYNNEI. Between the trimmed V and J ends, which lost 1 base and 5 bases, there was a span of 8 bases. CDR3: CASSEGPVTEAFF. The DNA of the CDR3 is TGTGCCAGCAGTGAAGGGCCGGTTACTGAAGCTTTCTTT. The full variable domain, in which reference TRBV2 and TRBJ1-1 provide the parts outside the CDR3, is EPEVTQTPSHQVTQMGQEVILRCVPISNHLYFYWYRQILGQKVEFLVSFYNNEISEKSEIFDDQFSVERPDGSNFTLKIRSTKLEDSAMYFCASSEGPVTEAFFGQGTRLTVV.

This chain uses TRBV14 with TRBJ2-3, with 10 positions matching TRBD2. J lost 3 bases, V lost 1 base, and 10 bases had no gene match. The CDR3 covers 18 residues. Germline CDR1 and CDR2: SGHDN and FVKESK. In nucleotides, the CDR3 is TGTGCCAGCAGCCAAGGGCCCGCTAGCGGGAGACTAACAGATACGCAGTATTTT. Its protein product is CASSQGPASGRLTDTQYF. Full variable domain (missing parts from reference TRBV14 and TRBJ2-3): EAGVTQFPSHSVIEKGQTVTLRCDPISGHDNLYWYRRVMGKEIKFLLHFVKESKQDESGMPNNRFLAERTGGTYSTLKVQPAELEDSGVYFCASSQGPASGRLTDTQYFGPGTRLTVL.

A note on this clone: The same CDR3 also results from other DNA sequences found in this sample. The chain is built from TRBV5-6 and TRBJ2-5; D call uncertain. The length of the CDR3 is 13 residues. Germline V CDR1 and CDR2: SGHDT, YYEEEE. V was pared by 2 bases and J by 0 bases, with 5 bases between. CDR3: CASSFADQETQYF. The CDR3 DNA sequence: TGTGCCAGCAGCTTCGCAGACCAAGAGACCCAGTACTTC.

The DNA for the CDR3 is TGTGCCAGCAGTATAGGAGTTAGCAATCAGCCCCAGCATTTT. Residues: CASSIGVSNQPQHF. The chain uses TRBV25-1 and TRBJ1-5; D remains ambiguous. V lost 5 bases and J 0 bases, leaving 8 bases between the germline ends. Germline V gives CDR1 MGHDK, CDR2 SYGVNS. This CDR3 region has 14 residues.

A word on this clone: The sample holds other DNA sequences that translate to the same CDR3. The rearrangement uses TRBV27 and TRBJ2-1; D remains unclear. Germline CDR1 and CDR2: MNHEY and SMNVEV (reference sequence). The CDR3 has 14 amino acids. Trimming cost V 2 bases and J 1 base, with 6 bases left between them. CDR3 nucleotide sequence: TGTGCCAGCAGTTTAAGTATATCCTACAATGAGCAGTTCTTC. Translated, it gives CASSLSISYNEQFF.

Of note for this clone: Different DNA sequences within this sample yield the same CDR3. V usage is TRBV19 and J usage is TRBJ2-7, with 8 bases matching TRBD1. Trimming took 5 bases from V and 4 from J; bases not matched to a gene: 7. CDR3 length: 14 residues. In germline, CDR1 is LNHDA, CDR2 SQIVND (reference sequence). CDR3 in amino acids: CASSAGTGAYEQYF. CDR3 coding DNA: TGTGCCAGTAGTGCCGGGACAGGAGCTTACGAGCAGTACTTC.

The DNA of the CDR3 is TGTGCCTGGAGTGGAGACTATTCGGAATCTATGGGCGGCTACACCTTC. Protein: CAWSGDYSESMGGYTF. The genes are TRBV30 and TRBJ1-2; no firm D call. The CDR3 spans 16 residues. V lost 1 base and J lost 8, with 23 bases in between. CDR1 GTSNPN and CDR2 SVGIG come from the germline V gene (reference sequence).

The rearrangement joins TRBV15 to TRBJ2-1; D perhaps matches TRBD1 (6 bases). The CDR3 consists of 16 residues. The V gene's germline CDR1 is LNHNV and CDR2 YYDKDF (reference sequence). V was shortened by 5 bases and J by 3 bases, with 17 bases between the two germline ends. CDR3 amino acids: CATSSPGHGFYNEQFF. In DNA form, the CDR3 reads TGTGCCACCAGCTCGCCGGGACACGGGTTCTACAATGAGCAGTTCTTC.

J is TRBJ2-7 and V is TRBV27; 8 bases agree with TRBD1. CDR3 length: 15 residues. The V gene's germline CDR1 is MNHEY and CDR2 SMNVEV (reference sequence). V shed 0 bases, J shed 1 base, and the junction held 2 bases outside the gene matches. CDR3 in amino acids: CASSLSRGPSYEQYF. The DNA of the CDR3 is TGTGCCAGCAGTTTATCCAGGGGGCCTTCCTACGAGCAGTACTTC.

The sample holds one count of this clone. The chain carries TRBV6-6 and TRBJ2-7; TRBD2 is a possible D gene (6 bases). CDR3 length: 16 amino acids. V lost 2 bases and J 3 bases, leaving 17 bases between the germline ends. CDR1 and CDR2 from the germline V gene are MNHNY and SVGAGI (reference sequence). The CDR3 nucleotides are TGTGCCAGCAGTTACAATCCGGAACTAGCCAGCTACGAGCAGTACTTC. Protein: CASSYNPELASYEQYF.

This clone was observed a handful of times. V and J are TRBV19 and TRBJ1-1; D might be TRBD1 (5 bases). This CDR3 has 13 amino acids. Trimming cost V 4 bases and J 4 bases, with 10 bases left between them. CDR1 LNHDA and CDR2 SQIVND come from the germline V gene (reference sequence). The CDR3 DNA is TGTGCCAGTAGTAGTGGGGCGAGCACTGAAGCTTTCTTT. It specifies CASSSGASTEAFF.

V and J are TRBV7-9 and TRBJ1-2, with D maybe TRBD1 (5 bases). In germline, CDR1 is SEHNR, CDR2 FQNEAQ (reference sequence). There are 16 residues in the CDR3. The ends were cut back, 3 bases at V and 2 bases at J, with 16 bases in the middle. The CDR3 sequence is CASSFDIWGENYGYTF. CDR3 DNA sequence: TGTGCCAGCAGCTTCGATATTTGGGGGGAGAACTATGGCTACACCTTC.

This chain joins TRBV7-8 and TRBJ2-6, with 8 nucleotides matching TRBD2. This CDR3 region has 14 residues. Germline V gene lookup returns CDR1 SGHVS and CDR2 FQNEAQ. CDR3 sequence: CSGAGESGANVLTF. The CDR3 region has the DNA TGTTCAGGAGCGGGGGAGTCTGGGGCCAACGTCCTGACTTTC.

This rearrangement joins TRBV27 to TRBJ1-1; D perhaps matches TRBD1 (6 bases). V lost 4 bases and J 1 base, leaving 16 bases between the germline ends. Germline loops: CDR1 MNHEY, CDR2 SMNVEV (reference sequence). The CDR3 runs 16 residues. Written as DNA, the CDR3 is TGTGCCAGCAGTTCTTTGGGGGCCCAGGGGAACACTGAAGCTTTCTTT. Protein product: CASSSLGAQGNTEAFF.

The chain recombines TRBV13 with TRBJ2-1; TRBD2 matches 11 bases. Germline lookup yields CDR1 PRHDT and CDR2 FYEKMQ (reference sequence). V lost 0 bases to trimming and J lost 6 bases; unmatched junction nucleotides: 10. This CDR3 comprises 18 residues. CDR3 region: CASSLGLSGTSGTNEQFF. CDR3 nucleotides: TGTGCCAGCAGCTTAGGCTTATCCGGGACTAGCGGAACCAATGAGCAGTTCTTC.

The chain couples TRBV14 to TRBJ2-1; the D is unclear. The CDR3 extends over 12 amino acids. Germline V gene lookup returns CDR1 SGHDN and CDR2 FVKESK. Trimming cost V 4 bases and J 6 bases, with 7 bases left between them. The CDR3 here is CASSPMGNEQFF. In DNA form, the CDR3 reads TGTGCCAGCAGCCCCATGGGCAATGAGCAGTTCTTC.

This clone is a singleton in its sample. At the DNA level, this CDR3 is encoded by other sequences in the same sample as well. The genes are TRBV19 and TRBJ2-7; 11 bases agree with TRBD2. V was clipped by 6 bases and J by 4 bases; unmatched bases: 5. This CDR3 contains 14 residues. Germline V gene data show CDR1 as LNHDA and CDR2 as SQIVND (reference sequence). The CDR3 coding sequence is TGTGCCAGTAGCCCCGGGACTAGCGGATACGAGCAGTACTTC. Residues: CASSPGTSGYEQYF. The variable domain in full, completed from reference TRBV19 and TRBJ2-7, reads DGGITQSPKYLFRKEGQNVTLSCEQNLNHDAMYWYRQDPGQGLRLIYYSQIVNDFQKGDIAEGYSVSREKKESFPLTVTSAQKNPTAFYLCASSPGTSGYEQYFGPGTRLTVT.

The genes are TRBV6-5 and TRBJ1-2; D is undetermined. With 2 bases removed from V and 4 bases from J, the gap between germline ends came to 8 bases. This CDR3 comprises 13 residues. The germline CDR1 and CDR2 sequences are MNHEY and SVGAGI. CDR3 DNA: TGTGCCAGCAGTTACCTCGACGGCTATGGCTACACCTTC. This codes for CASSYLDGYGYTF.

The V gene is TRBV5-6, the J gene TRBJ2-1; TRBD1 is a possible D gene (6 bases). Trimming cost V 1 base and J 4 bases, with 12 bases left between them. Germline lookup yields CDR1 SGHDT and CDR2 YYEEEE. This CDR3 spans 15 amino acids. DNA of the CDR3: TGTGCCAGCAGCTTGTGGCAGGGGTCGTACAATGAGCAGTTCTTC. Its protein product is CASSLWQGSYNEQFF.

This chain connects TRBV7-4 to TRBJ1-4; 7 bases are shared with TRBD1. The CDR3 contains 14 residues. V dropped 5 bases and J dropped 5; count of bases not matched to a gene: 5. The germline CDR1 and CDR2 sequences are SGHVT and SQSDAQ. CDR3: CASSHDRANEKLFF. In nucleotides, the CDR3 is TGTGCCAGCAGCCACGACAGGGCCAATGAAAAACTGTTTTTT.

This rearrangement joins TRBV7-8 to TRBJ2-6; D gene uncertain. V lost 0 bases and J 5 bases, leaving 17 bases between the germline ends. From germline, CDR1 is SGHVS and CDR2 FQNEAQ. This CDR3 contains 18 residues. The CDR3 here is CASSLADTVGSWANVLTF. CDR3 DNA: TGTGCCAGCAGCTTAGCAGACACAGTTGGGTCCTGGGCCAACGTCCTGACTTTC.

The chain has TRBV10-1 and TRBJ2-1; TRBD2 aligns across 8 bases. This CDR3 spans 17 amino acids. The germline V gene has CDR1 WNHNN and CDR2 SYGVQD (reference sequence). With 2 bases clipped from V and 0 bases from J, the junction kept 6 bases outside the gene matches. The CDR3 reads CASSEGSGIRSYNEQFF. CDR3 nucleotides: TGCGCCAGCAGTGAGGGTAGCGGGATTCGCTCCTACAATGAGCAGTTCTTC.

V and J are TRBV4-1 and TRBJ2-1, with 13 bases fitting TRBD2. The CDR3 runs 16 residues. CDR1 MGHRA and CDR2 YSYEKL come from the germline V gene. J lost 7 bases, V lost 6 bases, and 9 bases had no gene match. CDR3 coding DNA: TGCGCCAGCAGAATAAATCCGGGACTAGCGGGAAATGAGCAGTTCTTC. It translates to CASRINPGLAGNEQFF.